This note documents a single T cell receptor beta chain sequence. This sample includes further DNA sequences coding for the same CDR3. The entry originates in a study of blood T cell repertoires in COVID-19. Study-level background: Both acute and convalescent COVID-19 samples were obtained from the United States, Italy and Spain.

Sequencing was performed with immunoSEQ multiplex PCR; in TCRdb, only in-frame clones are kept and a portion is missing. The table shows some 74,000 clones, with roughly 80% occurring only once. The sample consisted of peripheral blood. The clonotype comes from a man older than 75 with acute or convalescent COVID-19.

The CDR3 sequence: CASSWGREGGYTF. DNA for the CDR3: TGTGCCAGCAGTTGGGGCAGGGAGGGCGGCTACACCTTC. The chain links TRBV28 to TRBJ1-2, with a weak D call TRBD1 (5 bases). With 4 bases removed from V and 8 bases from J, the gap between germline ends came to 14 bases. The V gene's germline CDR1 is MDHEN and CDR2 SYDVKM. The CDR3 is 13 residues long.